This TCR beta chain came from a study of regulatory T cells in long-lasting Graves disease listed by TCRdb under 2021. The study in broad terms: To count as having persistent Graves' disease, a patient had to have received antithyroid drug treatment for over 5 years with TSH receptor autoantibodies remaining persistently positive. Peripheral blood TCR sequencing and RNA sequencing compared persistent Graves' disease patients with newly diagnosed Graves' disease patients. A total of around 35 samples underwent TCR sequencing: about 13 from persistent and around 20 from newly diagnosed Graves' disease patients. On average, persistent Graves' disease patients in the clinical cohort had been on antithyroid drugs for approximately ten years. The study was registered as a clinical trial and conducted in China.

Receptors were amplified or captured by multiplex PCR. The run used an Illumina HiSeq 4000. To build TCR beta libraries, CDR3 regions were amplified by Arm-PCR using iRepertoire HTBI primers. Before sequencing, the PCR products went through gel purification. In the source study's methods: Gene usage analysis of CDR3 amino acid clonotypes relied on the 62 TRBV and over 13 TRBJ segments identified across samples. COPE and FqMerger were used to merge filtered high-quality paired reads into contigs. Contigs were aligned with BLAST to IMGT TRBV, TRBD and TRBJ reference genes, and CDR3 was defined per IMGT. Clonotypes above 0.1% frequency were classified as highly expanded clones. Shannon entropy served as the measure of repertoire diversity, while the Gini coefficient captured V-J evenness. A clonotype was considered public if more than one individual shared it. TCRdb reprocessed the public reads (quality trimming at Q25 with fastp, clone calling with MiXCR) and kept in-frame beta chains. Rows with one shared CDR3 protein collapse into an entry with the most common genes and DNA. These V and J calls rely on TCRdb rather than the paper's analysis. The sample table records 400,000 to 500,000 distinct CDR3 sequences; less than 25% of these occur just once. The ten most abundant clones make up around 14% of the sample.

What the time point label conveys for this sample: persistent/refractory GD, antithyroid drugs over 5 years with positive TRAb. For both TCR sequencing and RNA sequencing, RNA was extracted from PBMCs in TRIzol. The diagnosis of Graves' disease followed American Thyroid Association guidelines. Patients were recruited from an endocrinology department in Xi'an, China. Each patient gave approximately 9.7 milliliters of peripheral blood, collected in an EDTA anticoagulant tube. Ficoll Paque Plus density gradient separation was used to isolate PBMCs, and no further T cell sorting was performed. An Agilent 2100 Bioanalyzer and agarose gel were used to check RNA quality, while a NanoDrop 2000 measured RNA concentration. About this clonotype: Which antigen it targets is not known. It has no much larger one-base neighbor in the sample; base qualities were not kept.

Summary of the overall study and its limitations: A larger number of public clonotypes was shared among persistent patients (about 2,700) than among newly diagnosed patients (around 880). Lower TCR Shannon entropy and fewer highly expanded clones were observed in persistent Graves' disease patients than in newly diagnosed patients, which suggested clonal expansion. As a limitation, the authors acknowledged that the small sample size may reduce accuracy. The study examined only peripheral blood because the primary lesion, thyroid tissue, could not be accessed. Sequencing and analysis were restricted to the TCR beta chain.

This sequence was found in a female donor with Graves disease. Here the sequenced sample was peripheral blood mononuclear cells (PBMCs), taken when the disease was refractory, from a patient treated with antithyroid drugs.

The sequenced DNA is TGTGCCAGCAGCCCAGGGGGGACAGTCAGAAACACCATATATTTT. It is translated as CASSPGGTVRNTIYF. The V gene is TRBV7-2 and the J gene is TRBJ1-3; 7 nucleotides in the junction match TRBD1. Ends trimmed: V by 5 bases, J by 5 bases; bases unmatched to a gene: 9. The CDR3 runs 15 residues from the cysteine to the phenylalanine. Only the CDR3 DNA stays, 45 bases, in frame from base 1. Reading the germline V gene gives CDR1 SGHTA and CDR2 FQGNSA.